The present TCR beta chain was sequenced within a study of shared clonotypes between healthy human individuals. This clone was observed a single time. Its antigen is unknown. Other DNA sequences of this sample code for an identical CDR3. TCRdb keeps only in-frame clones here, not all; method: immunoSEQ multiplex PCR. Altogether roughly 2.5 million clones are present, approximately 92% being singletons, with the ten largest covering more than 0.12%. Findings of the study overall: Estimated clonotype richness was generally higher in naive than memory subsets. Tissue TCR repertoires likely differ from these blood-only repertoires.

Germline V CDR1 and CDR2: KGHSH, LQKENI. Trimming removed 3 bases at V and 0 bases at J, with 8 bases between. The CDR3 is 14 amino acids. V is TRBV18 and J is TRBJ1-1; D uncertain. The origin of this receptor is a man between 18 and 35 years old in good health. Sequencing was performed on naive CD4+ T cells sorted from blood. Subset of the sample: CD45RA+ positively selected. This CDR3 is CASSPAGMNTEAFF. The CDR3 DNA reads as TGTGCCAGCTCACCGGCAGGCATGAACACTGAAGCTTTCTTT.